Below are 23 T cell receptor beta chains sequenced from a single sample in a study of T cells in Graves' hyperthyroidism and ophthalmopathy. Regions amplified from RNA transcripts were the TCR beta CDR3 regions. During a first-round RT-PCR of the TCR CDR3, the HTBI primer set was used. TCRdb independently ran MiXCR on the multiplex PCR reads; one entry per CDR3 protein. This table has approximately 640,000 distinct CDR3 sequences, roughly a sixth appearing once. Sequenced input: blood. The receptors shown here come from a man aged 45 to 65 with Graves' hyperthyroidism.

V and J are TRBV15 and TRBJ2-1; TRBD1 matches 9 bases. This CDR3 has 15 residues. With 5 bases clipped from V and 7 bases from J, the junction kept 9 bases outside the gene matches. Germline V gives CDR1 LNHNV, CDR2 YYDKDF (reference sequence). CDR3: CATSVGGTGINEQFF. The CDR3 region has the DNA TGTGCCACCAGCGTGGGGGGGACAGGGATAAATGAGCAGTTCTTC.

The chain has TRBV6-9 and TRBJ1-4; 8 bases align to TRBD1. The J segment lost 7 bases and the V segment lost 4 bases, leaving 11 bases of the junction unmatched. CDR1 is MNHGY, CDR2 SVAAGI, per germline. The length of the CDR3 is 16 residues. The DNA for the CDR3 is TGTGCCAGCAGTTTTTCCCCGAGACAGGGGTTTGAAAAACTGTTTTTT. The encoded protein is CASSFSPRQGFEKLFF.

The rearrangement joins TRBV4-1 to TRBJ2-7; 8 positions match TRBD1. Trimming cost V 6 bases and J 2 bases; bases outside gene matches: 3. Germline values: CDR1 MGHRA, CDR2 YSYEKL. The CDR3 runs 13 residues. CDR3 sequence: CASRPQGAYEQYF. For the CDR3, the DNA is TGCGCCAGCAGACCACAGGGGGCCTACGAGCAGTACTTC.

This clonotype was counted at least ten times. This chain connects TRBV7-9 to TRBJ2-7; no definite D call. The CDR3 covers 14 residues. The V and J ends lost 5 bases and 1 base respectively, with 12 bases between them. In germline, CDR1 is SEHNR, CDR2 FQNEAQ (reference sequence). The CDR3 DNA follows: TGTGCCAGCAGCCGGACCGCGGTGTCCTACGAGCAGTACTTC. Protein sequence: CASSRTAVSYEQYF.

This clonotype has just a few counts. A single base separates this from a much larger clone, so it may be a read error. The V call is TRBV18, the J call TRBJ2-7; D may be TRBD1 (5 bases). Per germline, CDR1 KGHSH and CDR2 LQKENI. Trimming took off 0 bases at V and 3 bases at J, with 9 bases between the two ends. This CDR3 is built from 14 residues. CDR3 sequence: CASSPPQGIYEQYF. The CDR3 DNA follows: TGTGCCAGCTCACCACCTCAGGGAATCTACGAGCAGTACTTC.

V usage is TRBV20-1 and J usage is TRBJ2-2; TRBD2 matches at 9 bases. This CDR3 has 14 amino acids. Germline V gene lookup returns CDR1 DFQATT and CDR2 SNEGSKA (reference sequence). After removal of 6 bases from V and 1 base from J, the junction contained 3 bases not matched to a gene. The DNA for the CDR3 is TGCAGTGCCAGACTAGCGGAGAACACCGGGGAGCTGTTTTTT. Protein: CSARLAENTGELFF.

Many counts were recorded for this clonotype. This rearrangement joins TRBV12-3 or TRBV12-4 to TRBJ1-5, with D uncertain. Deletions cut 1 base from V and 3 bases from J, with 10 bases between. This CDR3 contains 15 residues. CDR3 nucleotides: TGTGCCAGCAGTTTAGTGTGGGAGATCAATCAGCCCCAGCATTTT. Residues: CASSLVWEINQPQHF.

The rearrangement uses TRBV20-1 and TRBJ2-7, with 7 bases matching TRBD2. V lost 4 bases to trimming and J lost 4 bases; unmatched junction nucleotides: 7. Germline loops: CDR1 DFQATT, CDR2 SNEGSKA (reference sequence). The CDR3 runs to 13 residues. This chain's CDR3 is CSATGTKIYEQYF. The CDR3 coding sequence is TGCAGTGCTACCGGGACTAAGATTTACGAGCAGTACTTC.

The chain employs TRBV5-8 and TRBJ1-5; D unclear. Trimming took 4 bases from V and 9 from J, leaving 17 bases between them. CDR1 is SGHTS, CDR2 YDEGEE, per germline. This CDR3 comprises 14 residues. CDR3 coding DNA: TGTGCCAGCAGCATGGACGGTGTCCATAGGCCCCAGCATTTT. It encodes CASSMDGVHRPQHF. The full variable domain, rest sourced from reference TRBV5-8 and TRBJ1-5, is EAGVTQSPTHLIKTRGQQATLRCSPISGHTSVYWYQQALGLGLQFLLWYDEGEERNRGNFPPRFSGRQFPNYSSELNVNALELEDSALYLCASSMDGVHRPQHFGDGTRLSIL.

In this sample, this clonotype turned up many times. The V call is TRBV5-1, the J call TRBJ1-1; D gene unclear. Germline V lookup: CDR1 SGHRS, CDR2 YFSETQ. The length of the CDR3 is 14 residues. Trimming cost V 4 bases and J 1 base, with 11 bases left between them. CDR3 amino acids: CASSLHTSNTEAFF. CDR3 sequence (DNA): TGCGCCAGCAGCCTGCATACTTCGAACACTGAAGCTTTCTTT. Looking up the rest from reference TRBV5-1 and TRBJ1-1 gives the full variable domain: KAGVTQTPRYLIKTRGQQVTLSCSPISGHRSVSWYQQTPGQGLQFLFEYFSETQRNKGNFPGRFSGRQFSNSRSEMNVSTLELGDSALYLCASSLHTSNTEAFFGQGTRLTVV.

V gene TRBV6-1 combines with J gene TRBJ1-5; D is perhaps TRBD1 (6 bases). Germline V gene data show CDR1 as MNHNS and CDR2 as SASEGT. The CDR3 has 13 residues. V was trimmed by 6 bases and J by 4 bases, leaving 10 bases between them. The CDR3 loop is CASRDTGNQPQHF. Written as DNA, the CDR3 is TGTGCCAGCAGAGACACAGGGAATCAGCCCCAGCATTTT.

This clonotype came up many times. The chain is built from TRBV3-1 and TRBJ1-1, with unresolved D. V was cut by 1 base and J by 0 bases, with 9 bases left in between. The CDR3 runs 15 residues. Looked up from germline, CDR1 is LGHDT and CDR2 is YNNKEL (reference sequence). CDR3 in amino acids: CASSQVWEVNTEAFF. The CDR3 nucleotides read TGTGCCAGCAGCCAAGTGTGGGAGGTGAACACTGAAGCTTTCTTT. The full variable domain, in which reference TRBV3-1 and TRBJ1-1 provide the parts outside the CDR3, is DTAVSQTPKYLVTQMGNDKSIKCEQNLGHDTMYWYKQDSKKFLKIMFSYNNKELIINETVPNRFSPKSPDKAHLNLHINSLELGDSAVYFCASSQVWEVNTEAFFGQGTRLTVV.

This clonotype has ten or more counts. The chain links TRBV6-2 or TRBV6-3 to TRBJ2-1; the D gene is possibly TRBD2 (6 bases). Per germline, CDR1 MNHEY and CDR2 SVGEGT. CDR3 length: 14 amino acids. The V end lost 4 bases, the J end lost 8 bases, and 15 bases lay between the germline ends. The CDR3 here is CASSFPGGGDEQFF. For the CDR3, the DNA is TGTGCCAGCAGTTTTCCAGGCGGCGGGGATGAGCAGTTCTTC.

The V and J genes are TRBV7-9 and TRBJ2-1; tentatively, D is TRBD2 (6 bases). V lost 5 bases and J lost 4, with 15 bases in between. CDR1 SEHNR and CDR2 FQNEAQ come from the germline V gene (reference sequence). CDR3 size: 15 residues. For the CDR3, the DNA is TGTGCCAGCAGCCTCCGACTAGAGGGATACAATGAGCAGTTCTTC. Residues: CASSLRLEGYNEQFF.

This clonotype was counted ten times or more. The chain joins TRBV3-1 to TRBJ1-1; D is ambiguous. Germline-derived CDR1 and CDR2 are LGHDT and YNNKEL (reference sequence). V lost 0 bases and J 4 bases, leaving 15 bases between the germline ends. The CDR3 extends over 16 amino acids. The CDR3: CASSQDRTGRVTEAFF. In DNA form, the CDR3 reads TGTGCCAGCAGCCAAGATCGTACCGGGAGGGTCACTGAAGCTTTCTTT. Full variable domain (missing parts from reference TRBV3-1 and TRBJ1-1): DTAVSQTPKYLVTQMGNDKSIKCEQNLGHDTMYWYKQDSKKFLKIMFSYNNKELIINETVPNRFSPKSPDKAHLNLHINSLELGDSAVYFCASSQDRTGRVTEAFFGQGTRLTVV.

This clonotype was seen at least ten times. This sequence joins TRBV2 and TRBJ1-1; D remains ambiguous. CDR1 is SNHLY and CDR2 is FYNNEI in the germline V gene. The CDR3 spans 13 residues. Trimming took off 7 bases at V and 0 bases at J, with 9 bases between the two ends. CDR3 nucleotide sequence: TGTGCCAGCAAACAAATGATGAACACTGAAGCTTTCTTT. It specifies CASKQMMNTEAFF. The full variable domain, its missing parts supplied by reference TRBV2 and TRBJ1-1, is EPEVTQTPSHQVTQMGQEVILRCVPISNHLYFYWYRQILGQKVEFLVSFYNNEISEKSEIFDDQFSVERPDGSNFTLKIRSTKLEDSAMYFCASKQMMNTEAFFGQGTRLTVV.

This clonotype has just a few counts. The germline gene is not matched at one end of the junction; a read error may be the cause. This chain connects TRBV6-1 to TRBJ2-1; D possibly uses TRBD1 or TRBD2 (6 bases each). The germline V gene has CDR1 MNHNS and CDR2 SASEGT. The CDR3 has 17 residues. CDR3 nucleotides: TGTGCCAGCAATGAAGAGGGGGGTGGCCTGTATTACAATGAGCAGTTCTTC. This sequence encodes CASNEEGGGLYYNEQFF.

The V call is TRBV27, the J call TRBJ2-1; D uncertain. V lost 5 bases, J lost 1 base, and 15 bases lay in between. This CDR3 has 16 residues. The germline CDR1 and CDR2 sequences are MNHEY and SMNVEV (reference sequence). The CDR3 nucleotides read TGTGCCAGCAGTGCCGTTTTGGGGTTATCCTACAATGAGCAGTTCTTC. This sequence encodes CASSAVLGLSYNEQFF.

This clonotype was seen repeatedly, ten times or more. This chain links TRBV28 with TRBJ2-3; TRBD1 matches at 10 bases. After removal of 6 bases from V and 4 bases from J, the junction contained 4 bases not matched to a gene. Germline assignment: CDR1 MDHEN and CDR2 SYDVKM. This CDR3 region has 14 residues. The CDR3: CASRLTGGADTQYF. The DNA for the CDR3 is TGTGCCAGCAGGCTGACAGGGGGCGCAGATACGCAGTATTTT.

This chain uses TRBV7-8 with TRBJ2-3, with TRBD1 as a possible D gene (5 bases). Per germline, CDR1 SGHVS and CDR2 FQNEAQ. Trimming pared 6 bases from V and 0 bases from J, leaving 10 bases between. This CDR3 contains 14 residues. CDR3 residues: CASSSGFSTDTQYF. The CDR3 DNA sequence: TGTGCCAGCAGTTCAGGGTTTAGCACAGATACGCAGTATTTT.

This clonotype has at least ten counts. CDR3 bases: TGCGCCAGCAGCTTGGACAGCCCGGCGGACGAGCAGTACTTC. This gives the protein CASSLDSPADEQYF. The chain recombines TRBV5-1 with TRBJ2-7; D is undetermined. This CDR3 is built from 14 residues. Trimming removed 0 bases from V and 5 bases from J, with 12 bases in between. Germline CDR1 reads SGHRS; CDR2 reads YFSETQ.

V usage is TRBV5-1 and J usage is TRBJ2-1, with 13 bases fitting TRBD2. J was trimmed by 6 bases and V by 4 bases; bases with no gene match: 16. Germline V gene data show CDR1 as SGHRS and CDR2 as YFSETQ. The CDR3 covers 19 residues. CDR3 amino acids: CASSGRPGLAGISGNEQFF. CDR3 DNA: TGCGCCAGCAGCGGCAGACCGGGACTAGCGGGAATAAGTGGCAATGAGCAGTTCTTC.

This clonotype was picked up many times. The rearrangement uses TRBV11-2 and TRBJ2-7; the D is unclear. CDR1 is SGHAT, CDR2 FQNNGV, per germline. V lost 5 bases and J lost 0, with 8 bases in between. This CDR3 contains 13 residues. The DNA of the CDR3 is TGTGCCAGCAGCCCCGTGGACTCCTACGAGCAGTACTTC. Protein: CASSPVDSYEQYF.